A single sample gave rise to the 5 T cell receptor beta chains below, sequenced in a study of blood T cell repertoires in COVID-19. Using immunoSEQ multiplex PCR, the repertoire was profiled, and TCRdb retains in-frame clones only, with some absent. The sample has about 300,000 clones; less than 85% are singletons. Material for sequencing was peripheral blood. The receptors derive from a human donor with COVID-19, enrolled during active disease. The donor label of this sample is uncertain.

The rearrangement links TRBV28 to TRBJ2-1, with a possible D match to TRBD1 (6 bases). The CDR3 runs to 16 residues. Germline V CDR1 and CDR2: MDHEN, SYDVKM. The V end lost 5 bases, the J end lost 2 bases, and 16 bases lay between the germline ends. CDR3 protein: CASSGLQGTPYNEQFF. In nucleotides, the CDR3 is TGTGCCAGCAGTGGATTACAGGGAACCCCCTACAATGAGCAGTTCTTC.

The chain combines TRBV7-9 with TRBJ1-1; tentatively, D is TRBD1 (5 bases). V lost 1 base and J 0 bases, leaving 9 bases between the germline ends. The CDR3 runs 15 residues. CDR1 SEHNR and CDR2 FQNEAQ come from the germline V gene (reference sequence). The CDR3 DNA reads as TGTGCCAGCAGCTTAGGAGCAGGGATGAACACTGAAGCTTTCTTT. It encodes CASSLGAGMNTEAFF.

The J gene is TRBJ2-7, the V gene TRBV7-9, with 8 bases fitting TRBD2. From germline, CDR1 is SEHNR and CDR2 FQNEAQ (reference sequence). The ends lost 2 bases at V and 0 bases at J; junction bases unmatched: 6. This CDR3 contains 16 residues. CDR3 nucleotides: TGTGCCAGCAGCTTATTTGGCGGGGGGTTCTCCTACGAGCAGTACTTC. Its protein product is CASSLFGGGFSYEQYF.

The chain uses TRBV10-3 and TRBJ2-7, with a tentative D call TRBD1 (6 bases). V dropped 0 bases and J dropped 7 bases, with 13 bases sitting between them. Per germline, CDR1 ENHRY and CDR2 SYGVKD. The CDR3 has 14 residues. The CDR3 loop is CAISESAQGVEQYF. The CDR3 bases are TGTGCCATCAGTGAGTCGGCACAGGGCGTTGAGCAGTACTTC.

CDR3 DNA sequence: TGCAGCGTTGGATCGGGAGTTGGCTCCTACAATGAGCAGTTCTTC. Translated: CSVGSGVGSYNEQFF. The chain employs TRBV29-1 and TRBJ2-1, with D possibly being TRBD2 (6 bases). The CDR3 runs to 15 residues. Trimming took 4 bases from V and 0 from J, leaving 13 bases between them. The germline CDR1 and CDR2 sequences are SQVTM and ANQGSEA.